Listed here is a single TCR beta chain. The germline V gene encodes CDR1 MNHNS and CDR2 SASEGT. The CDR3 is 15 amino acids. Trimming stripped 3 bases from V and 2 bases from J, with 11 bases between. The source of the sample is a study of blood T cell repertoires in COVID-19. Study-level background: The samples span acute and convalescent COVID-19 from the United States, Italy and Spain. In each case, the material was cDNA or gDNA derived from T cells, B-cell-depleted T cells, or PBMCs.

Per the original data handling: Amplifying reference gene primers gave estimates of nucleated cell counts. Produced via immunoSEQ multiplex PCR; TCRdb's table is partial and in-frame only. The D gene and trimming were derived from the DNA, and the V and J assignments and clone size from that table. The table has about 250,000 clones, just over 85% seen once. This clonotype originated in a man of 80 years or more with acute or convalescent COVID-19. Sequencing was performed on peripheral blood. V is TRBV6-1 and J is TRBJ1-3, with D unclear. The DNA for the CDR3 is TGTGCCAGCAGTGATACGGGGAAACCTGGAAACACCATATATTTT. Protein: CASSDTGKPGNTIYF.